One T cell receptor (beta chain) is described in this entry. The length of the CDR3 is 14 residues. Trimming cost V 3 bases and J 4 bases, with 12 bases left between them. Germline assignment: CDR1 SEHNR and CDR2 FQNEAQ (reference sequence). These data belong to a study of cytomegalovirus exposure and HLA in healthy donors. On the study more broadly: HLA-typed donors were the source of about 90 million unique TCRs held in an early data release.

Primers included in the PCR were 60 Vbeta and 13 Jbeta primers. Sequenced by immunoSEQ multiplex PCR; TCRdb stores in-frame clones only, minus some. In total, the table holds some 83,000 clones. The receptor was derived from a young woman in good health and CMV-seronegative. The chain carries TRBV7-9 and TRBJ1-2, with D maybe TRBD1 (5 bases). The sample consisted of PBMCs. CDR3 nucleotide sequence: TGTGCCAGCAGCTTTGACGCGGGGGTCTATGGCTACACCTTC. Translated: CASSFDAGVYGYTF.